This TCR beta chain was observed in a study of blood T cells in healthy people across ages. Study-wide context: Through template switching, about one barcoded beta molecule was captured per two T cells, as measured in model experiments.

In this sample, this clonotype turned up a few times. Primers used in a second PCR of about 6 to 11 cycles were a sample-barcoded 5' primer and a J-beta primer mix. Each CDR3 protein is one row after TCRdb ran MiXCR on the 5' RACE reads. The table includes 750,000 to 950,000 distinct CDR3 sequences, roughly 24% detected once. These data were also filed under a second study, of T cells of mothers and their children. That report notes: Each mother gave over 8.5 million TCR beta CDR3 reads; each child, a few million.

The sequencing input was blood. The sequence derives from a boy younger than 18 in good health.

CDR3 residues: CSVEDWDSGNEQFF. The CDR3 nucleotides are TGCAGCGTTGAAGATTGGGACTCGGGTAATGAGCAGTTCTTC. J is TRBJ2-1 and V is TRBV29-1; a possible D gene is TRBD2 (6 bases). With 0 bases removed from V and 7 bases from J, the gap between germline ends came to 13 bases. Germline values: CDR1 SQVTM, CDR2 ANQGSEA. The CDR3 has 14 residues.